One and the same sample provided the 25 T cell receptor beta chains below, sequenced in a study of blood T cell repertoires in COVID-19. Using immunoSEQ multiplex PCR, the repertoire was profiled, and TCRdb retains in-frame clones only, with some absent. The table shows hundreds of thousands of clones, with 65% to 85% occurring only once. Sequenced material: peripheral blood. The receptors originated from a woman aged 40 to 50 with active or convalescent COVID-19.

This clone was seen a single time. This rearrangement joins TRBV11-2 to TRBJ1-4, with D possibly matching TRBD1 (5 bases). V was clipped by 5 bases and J by 0 bases, with 10 bases between them. Germline CDR1 SGHAT, CDR2 FQNNGV. This CDR3 has 15 residues. CDR3 DNA: TGTGCCAGCAGCCAAGACAGCGCAACTAATGAAAAACTGTTTTTT. This gives the protein CASSQDSATNEKLFF.

The V call is TRBV7-3, the J call TRBJ1-1; maybe TRBD1 (6 bases). Germline assignment: CDR1 SGHTA and CDR2 FQGTGA. Trimming took off 1 base at V and 8 bases at J, with 11 bases between the two ends. This CDR3 comprises 13 residues. The CDR3 DNA is TGTGCCAGCAGCTTAAACGGGGGGCTGGAAGCTTTCTTT. Its translation is CASSLNGGLEAFF.

V usage is TRBV6-5 and J usage is TRBJ2-5; tentatively, D is TRBD2 (6 bases). The V gene's germline CDR1 is MNHEY and CDR2 SVGAGI. The germline V and J ends were trimmed by 2 bases and 4 bases, with 8 bases remaining between them. The CDR3 length is 13 residues. This CDR3 is CASSYPGGETQYF. The CDR3 coding sequence is TGTGCCAGCAGTTACCCCGGGGGAGAGACCCAGTACTTC.

This rearrangement joins TRBV7-9 to TRBJ1-5; 7 bases agree with TRBD1. Germline values: CDR1 SEHNR, CDR2 FQNEAQ (reference sequence). Germline trimming cut 0 bases from V and 4 bases from J; bases unmatched to any gene: 12. This CDR3 is built from 18 residues. CDR3 DNA sequence: TGTGCCAGCAGCTTAGCGTTCCTCCAGGGGGGATCGAATCAGCCCCAGCATTTT. Translated: CASSLAFLQGGSNQPQHF.

In this sample, this clone turned up a few times. This chain uses TRBV9 with TRBJ1-3; D is undetermined. With 5 bases removed from V and 3 bases from J, the gap between germline ends came to 15 bases. The CDR3 extends over 15 amino acids. Germline V gives CDR1 SGDLS, CDR2 YYNGEE. The CDR3 protein is CASSARGGSGNTIYF. Written as DNA, the CDR3 is TGTGCCAGCAGTGCCCGGGGAGGGAGTGGAAACACCATATATTTT.

The chain employs TRBV21-1 and TRBJ2-7; the table gives TRBD1 as D, unverified against the DNA. TRBV21-1 is labeled a pseudogene. This CDR3 region has 12 residues. CDR3 protein: CASTPGFYEQYV. The CDR3 DNA is TGTGCCAGCACCCCAGGATTCTACGAGCAGTACGTC.

The chain links TRBV28 to TRBJ1-6, with 9 bases aligning to TRBD1. CDR1 is MDHEN and CDR2 is SYDVKM in the germline V gene. The CDR3 is made up of 13 amino acids. CDR3 bases: TGTGCTACAGGGGGCGCAGCAGCTTCACCCCTCCACTTT. Amino acids: CATGGAAASPLHF.

This chain connects TRBV5-5 to TRBJ1-3; tentative D call: TRBD1 (5 bases). V lost 0 bases, J lost 0 bases, and 13 bases lay in between. CDR1 SGHKS and CDR2 YYEKEE come from the germline V gene (reference sequence). The CDR3 consists of 17 residues. The CDR3 DNA sequence: TGTGCCAGCAGCTTGGCTGGGGCAGCGACCTCTGGAAACACCATATATTTT. Translated, it gives CASSLAGAATSGNTIYF.

V gene TRBV11-3 combines with J gene TRBJ2-3; D unresolved. This CDR3 is built from 12 residues. Trimming removed 6 bases from V and 1 base from J, with 5 bases in between. Germline V gives CDR1 SGHNT, CDR2 YENEEA. CDR3 DNA sequence: TGTGCCAGCAGTTATGGCACAGATACGCAGTATTTT. Translating it yields CASSYGTDTQYF.

This chain links TRBV3-1 (or the pseudogene TRBV3-2) with TRBJ2-1, with 10 bases that match TRBD2. This CDR3 is 16 amino acids long. The junction had 8 bases not matched to a gene; V was cut back by 7 bases and J by 2 bases. Germline loops: CDR1 LGHDT, CDR2 YNNKEL (reference sequence). The CDR3 sequence: CASTWGSGGPYNEQFF. The CDR3 DNA follows: TGTGCCAGCACATGGGGTAGCGGGGGGCCCTACAATGAGCAGTTCTTC.

This clone was counted once. The V and J genes are TRBV28 and TRBJ1-5, with D possibly TRBD1 on 6 matching bases. CDR1 is MDHEN and CDR2 is SYDVKM in the germline V gene. Trimming cost V 5 bases and J 9 bases, with 17 bases left between them. The CDR3 is 14 amino acids. Here the CDR3 DNA reads TGTGCCAGCAGTCCGGTCAGGGGAACCGGGCCCCAGCATTTT. Encoded protein: CASSPVRGTGPQHF.

This clone occurred once. The gene calls are TRBV13 and TRBJ2-5, with 10 nucleotides matching TRBD2. The trim removed 1 base at V and 3 bases at J, leaving 5 bases unmatched. The germline V gene has CDR1 PRHDT and CDR2 FYEKMQ (reference sequence). The CDR3 extends over 16 amino acids. CDR3: CASSLVGLADKETQYF. The CDR3 DNA is TGTGCCAGCAGCTTAGTAGGACTAGCGGATAAAGAGACCCAGTACTTC.

The gene calls are TRBV4-2 and TRBJ2-7; 16 positions agree with TRBD2. CDR1 LGHNA and CDR2 YNFKEQ come from the germline V gene. J gave up 0 bases and V 3 bases, and 8 bases lay outside the gene matches. The CDR3 contains 19 residues. CDR3 bases: TGTGCCAGCAGCCAGGTCCTGGGACTAGCGGGGGGGAGCTCCTACGAGCAGTACTTC. Amino acid sequence: CASSQVLGLAGGSSYEQYF.

The DNA for the CDR3 is TGTGCCAGCAGTAAGCGACAGGGATCAACTAATGAAAAACTGTTTTTT. Amino acids: CASSKRQGSTNEKLFF. This chain uses TRBV6-6 with TRBJ1-4; the match to TRBD1 covers 7 bases. Germline assignment: CDR1 MNHNY and CDR2 SVGAGI (reference sequence). The CDR3 covers 16 residues. V shed 5 bases and J 0 bases; nucleotides not matched to a gene: 6.

This clone was observed at least ten times. This rearrangement joins TRBV28 to TRBJ2-7, with D maybe TRBD1 (6 bases). V lost 3 bases and J lost 4, with 13 bases in between. CDR3 length: 14 residues. Germline assignment: CDR1 MDHEN and CDR2 SYDVKM. The CDR3 reads CASSFSDRTYEQYV. CDR3 bases: TGTGCCAGCAGTTTCTCAGACAGGACTTACGAGCAGTACGTC.

This sequence joins TRBV28 and TRBJ2-3; possibly TRBD1 for D (7 bases). The CDR3 sequence is 15 residues long. Germline CDR1 and CDR2: MDHEN and SYDVKM. V lost 3 bases to trimming and J lost 0 bases, with 10 bases between them. CDR3 residues: CASSFAGQSTDTQYF. The DNA of the CDR3 is TGTGCCAGCAGTTTCGCGGGACAGAGCACAGATACGCAGTATTTT.

The chain carries TRBV7-2 and TRBJ1-2; weak D call: TRBD1 (6 bases). The CDR3 runs to 14 residues. Germline V CDR1 and CDR2: SGHTA, FQGNSA. V was clipped by 4 bases and J by 4 bases, with 13 bases between them. The CDR3, as DNA: TGTGCCAGCAGCTCCCGGACGGACAGCTATGGCTACACCTTC. This translates into CASSSRTDSYGYTF. Drawing the rest from reference TRBV7-2 and TRBJ1-2, the complete variable domain is GAGVSQSPSNKVTEKGKDVELRCDPISGHTALYWYRQSLGQGLEFLIYFQGNSAPDKSGLPSDRFSAERTGGSVSTLTIQRTQQEDSAVYLCASSSRTDSYGYTFGSGTRLTVV.

This chain links TRBV9 with TRBJ1-2; 8 bases are a match to TRBD1. CDR3 size: 15 residues. CDR1 is SGDLS, CDR2 YYNGEE, per germline. V was pared by 0 bases and J by 2 bases, with 3 bases of the junction left unmatched. In DNA form, the CDR3 reads TGTGCCAGCAGCGTAGGAGCAGGGGGCAACTATGGCTACACCTTC. Protein sequence: CASSVGAGGNYGYTF. Complete variable domain (other parts from reference TRBV9 and TRBJ1-2): DSGVTQTPKHLITATGQRVTLRCSPRSGDLSVYWYQQSLDQGLQFLIQYYNGEERAKGNILERFSAQQFPDLHSELNLSSLELGDSALYFCASSVGAGGNYGYTFGSGTRLTVV.

The chain is built from TRBV19 and TRBJ2-3, with TRBD2 matching over 7 bases. Trimming removed 3 bases from V and 2 bases from J; junction bases left unmatched: 5. Germline V gives CDR1 LNHDA, CDR2 SQIVND (reference sequence). This CDR3 spans 15 amino acids. The CDR3 region has the DNA TGTGCCAGTAGTATGGGGGGGATTACCACAGATACGCAGTATTTT. Its translation is CASSMGGITTDTQYF. Combining the CDR3 with reference TRBV19 and TRBJ2-3 gives the whole variable domain DGGITQSPKYLFRKEGQNVTLSCEQNLNHDAMYWYRQDPGQGLRLIYYSQIVNDFQKGDIAEGYSVSREKKESFPLTVTSAQKNPTAFYLCASSMGGITTDTQYFGPGTRLTVL.

This chain links TRBV15 with TRBJ1-5, with 8 bases lining up with TRBD1. Germline assignment: CDR1 LNHNV and CDR2 YYDKDF (reference sequence). The CDR3 covers 14 residues. Losses at the gene ends were 3 bases for V and 7 bases for J; bases not matched to a gene: 5. The CDR3 spells CATSRDRVRQPQHF. In DNA form, the CDR3 reads TGTGCCACCAGCAGGGACAGGGTCAGGCAGCCCCAGCATTTT. The entire variable domain, with the rest obtained from reference TRBV15 and TRBJ1-5, is as follows: DAMVIQNPRYQVTQFGKPVTLSCSQTLNHNVMYWYQQKSSQAPKLLFHYYDKDFNNEADTPDNFQSRRPNTSFCFLDIRSPGLGDTAMYLCATSRDRVRQPQHFGDGTRLSIL.

V gene TRBV19 combines with J gene TRBJ1-1; TRBD1 is a possible D gene (5 bases). Trimming took off 7 bases at V and 4 bases at J, with 10 bases between the two ends. The CDR3 length is 12 residues. The germline gives CDR1 LNHDA, CDR2 SQIVND (reference sequence). The CDR3 region has the DNA TGTGCCAGTAAGGGGCAGGGCACTGAAGCTTTCTTT. It specifies CASKGQGTEAFF.

The CDR3 nucleotides read TGTGCCAGTAGTCACCGACAGGAGACCTCTGGAAACACCATATATTTT. Protein sequence: CASSHRQETSGNTIYF. This chain links TRBV19 with TRBJ1-3; D may be TRBD1 (6 bases). This CDR3 spans 16 amino acids. Trimming shortened V by 5 bases and J by 0 bases, and 14 bases separated the two germline ends. The V gene's germline CDR1 is LNHDA and CDR2 SQIVND (reference sequence).

The sample holds a few counts of this clone. The chain recombines TRBV19 with TRBJ2-2; D is unresolved. There are 15 residues in the CDR3. Trimming removed 2 bases at V and 7 bases at J, with 14 bases between. The germline gives CDR1 LNHDA, CDR2 SQIVND (reference sequence). The CDR3 reads CASSINPGSIGELFF. As DNA, the CDR3 is TGTGCCAGTAGTATAAATCCGGGTTCAATCGGGGAGCTGTTTTTT.

This chain links TRBV19 with TRBJ1-2; 8 nucleotides align to TRBD1. Losses at the gene ends were 5 bases for V and 8 bases for J; bases not matched to a gene: 13. The length of the CDR3 is 15 residues. In germline, CDR1 is LNHDA, CDR2 SQIVND (reference sequence). The CDR3 bases are TGTGCCAGTAGTCCCATATCAGGGGGCGTGAGGGGCTACACCTTC. Its translation is CASSPISGGVRGYTF. Full variable domain (rest looked up from reference TRBV19 and TRBJ1-2): DGGITQSPKYLFRKEGQNVTLSCEQNLNHDAMYWYRQDPGQGLRLIYYSQIVNDFQKGDIAEGYSVSREKKESFPLTVTSAQKNPTAFYLCASSPISGGVRGYTFGSGTRLTVV.

The V call is TRBV11-2, the J call TRBJ2-7; TRBD1 matches 10 bases. V lost 1 base to trimming and J lost 2 bases; unmatched junction nucleotides: 2. Germline CDR1 and CDR2: SGHAT and FQNNGV. The CDR3 runs 15 residues. CDR3 protein: CASSLGQGATYEQYV. In DNA, the CDR3 is TGTGCCAGCAGCTTAGGACAGGGGGCCACCTACGAGCAGTACGTC.